This TCR beta chain was recorded in a study of cytomegalovirus exposure and HLA in healthy donors. In the PCR, 60 Vbeta and 13 Jbeta primers were used. Generated by immunoSEQ multiplex PCR, the TCRdb table keeps only in-frame clones and is missing some. The data show under 150,000 clones, about 79% seen once. From germline, CDR1 is MNHNY and CDR2 SVGAGI (reference sequence). Between the trimmed V and J ends, which lost 7 bases and 5 bases, there was a span of 21 bases. The CDR3 runs 16 residues. The V and J genes are TRBV6-6 and TRBJ1-5; perhaps TRBD1 as D (5 bases). The source is a man aged 18 to 29 in good health and CMV-seronegative. Sequencing used PBMCs. The CDR3 region has the DNA TGTGCCAGCAATCCAGGCCGGGCAGGGAGGCATCAGCCCCAGCATTTT. Its protein is CASNPGRAGRHQPQHF.